One TCR beta chain is described in this entry. What it binds is not known. The CDR3 length is 15 residues. Germline CDR1 reads LNHDA; CDR2 reads SQIVND (reference sequence). V dropped 3 bases and J dropped 1 base, with 11 bases sitting between them. Using immunoSEQ multiplex PCR, the repertoire was profiled, and TCRdb retains in-frame clones only, with some absent. The sample consists of about 110,000 clones, over 85% of them appearing once. The sample originates from a study of PD-1 blockade in classical Hodgkin lymphoma. The overall study: Every 2 weeks, patients had 3 mg/kg nivolumab intravenously.

Time point here: cycle 4 day 1 (C4D1), after less than 7 weeks of nivolumab. No patient escaped relapse after autologous stem cell transplantation, and brentuximab vedotin exposure varied. Overall study results and limits: When set against healthy donors, newly diagnosed patients were reported to show lower baseline TCR diversity. Whereas CD4+ TCR diversity had risen significantly by C4D1, CD8+ TCR diversity had not.

The sequence was collected from a human donor with classical Hodgkin lymphoma. The chain links TRBV19 to TRBJ2-3; D may match TRBD1 or TRBD2 (5 bases each). The specimen comprised peripheral blood mononuclear cells (PBMCs), sampled before the fourth cycle of nivolumab. The CDR3 DNA follows: TGTGCCAGTAGTATTCGGGGCAGAGGCACAGATACGCAGTATTTT. Translation gives CASSIRGRGTDTQYF.